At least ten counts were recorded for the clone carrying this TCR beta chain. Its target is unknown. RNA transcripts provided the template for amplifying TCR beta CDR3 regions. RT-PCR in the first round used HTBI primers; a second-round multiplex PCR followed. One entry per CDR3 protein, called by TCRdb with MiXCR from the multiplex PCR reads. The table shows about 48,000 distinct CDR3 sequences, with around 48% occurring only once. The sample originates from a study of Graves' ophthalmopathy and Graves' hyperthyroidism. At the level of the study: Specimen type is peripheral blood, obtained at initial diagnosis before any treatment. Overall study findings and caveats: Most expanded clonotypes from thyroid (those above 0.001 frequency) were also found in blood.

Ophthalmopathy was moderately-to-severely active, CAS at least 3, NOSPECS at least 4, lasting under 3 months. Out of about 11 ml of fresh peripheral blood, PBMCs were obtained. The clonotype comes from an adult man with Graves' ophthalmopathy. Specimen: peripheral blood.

As DNA, the CDR3 is TGTGCCAGCTCACCAACGGGGGGTAATGAGCAGTTCTTC. Amino acids: CASSPTGGNEQFF. The V call is TRBV18, the J call TRBJ2-1, with 7 bases lining up with TRBD2. Germline CDR1 is KGHSH and CDR2 is LQKENI. The CDR3 is 13 amino acids. V shed 2 bases and J 7 bases; nucleotides not matched to a gene: 2.